The T cell receptor beta chain under discussion was sequenced for a study of T cell repertoires in ileal Crohn's disease. Study overall: The M6 sample came from neoterminal ileum during colonoscopy after surgery.

Study conclusions and caveats: The median delay to postoperative endoscopy was about 6.9 months. All patients with clonality above 26.8% had endoscopic recurrence.

Germline loops: CDR1 MGHRA, CDR2 YSYEKL. This CDR3 is built from 14 residues. The junction had 1 base not matched to a gene; V was cut back by 2 bases and J by 2 bases. Specified time point: neoterminal ileum biopsy at postoperative endoscopy, about 6 months after surgery. Comment on this clone: What it recognizes is unknown.

Only in-frame clones appear in the TCRdb table, and some are missing; sequencing was by immunoSEQ multiplex PCR. The table includes 1,500 or so clones, 88% detected once. Sequenced: ileal tissue. The clonotype was recovered from an adult with Crohn's disease. The chain has TRBV4-1 and TRBJ2-7; the match to TRBD1 covers 9 bases. The CDR3 protein is CASSQWTGAYEQYF. The CDR3 DNA reads TGCGCCAGCAGCCAATGGACAGGGGCCTACGAGCAGTACTTC.